These 7 T cell receptor beta chains originate from one sample sequenced in a study of blood T cell repertoires in COVID-19. The assay was immunoSEQ multiplex PCR, and TCRdb's table has in-frame clones only and misses some. The sample lists around 200,000 clones, 80% to 90% occurring once. The sequencing sample was made of PBMCs or T cells enriched from blood (not recorded which). The receptors here all came from a woman between 40 and 50 years old with acute COVID-19.

The chain couples TRBV6-5 to TRBJ1-4, with TRBD1 as a possible D gene (5 bases). Trimming cost V 6 bases and J 4 bases, with 6 bases left between them. There are 12 residues in the CDR3. CDR1 and CDR2 from the germline V gene are MNHEY and SVGAGI. CDR3 nucleotide sequence: TGTGCCAGCAGCAGGGTTAATGAAAAACTGTTTTTT. Translated: CASSRVNEKLFF.

J is TRBJ1-5 and V is TRBV4-1; D unresolved. V was shortened by 4 bases and J by 0 bases, with 13 bases between the two germline ends. CDR3 length: 16 residues. Germline V gene lookup returns CDR1 MGHRA and CDR2 YSYEKL. CDR3 nucleotides: TGCGCCAGCAGCCCCCGCGAAGGAGATAGCAATCAGCCCCAGCATTTT. Protein product: CASSPREGDSNQPQHF.

J is TRBJ2-1 and V is TRBV19; D is perhaps TRBD1 (7 bases). This CDR3 has 15 residues. Germline V CDR1 and CDR2: LNHDA, SQIVND (reference sequence). Trimming removed 5 bases from V and 0 bases from J, with 11 bases in between. For the CDR3, the DNA is TGTGCCAGTAGTGCAGGGGGGAGCTCCTACAATGAGCAGTTCTTC. This encodes CASSAGGSSYNEQFF.

V is TRBV27 and J is TRBJ1-1; perhaps TRBD1 as D (6 bases). CDR1 is MNHEY and CDR2 is SMNVEV in the germline V gene (reference sequence). This CDR3 is 18 amino acids long. V was trimmed by 5 bases and J by 1 base, leaving 23 bases between them. The CDR3 loop reads CASSRQTGHLNPNTEAFF. The CDR3 coding sequence is TGTGCCAGCAGTCGACAAACGGGACACCTAAACCCGAACACTGAAGCTTTCTTT.

The chain uses TRBV27 and TRBJ1-6; D not certain. The ends were cut back, 5 bases at V and 7 bases at J, with 18 bases in the middle. The CDR3 is 16 residues long. CDR1 is MNHEY, CDR2 SMNVEV, per germline (reference sequence). CDR3: CASSLSRGQENSPLHF. CDR3 DNA sequence: TGTGCCAGCAGTCTTTCCCGAGGGCAAGAAAATTCACCCCTCCACTTT.

The chain couples TRBV6-2 or TRBV6-3 to TRBJ2-5; the D gene is possibly TRBD1 (5 bases). The CDR3 runs 18 residues. Germline V gives CDR1 MNHEY, CDR2 SVGEGT. With 2 bases removed from V and 0 bases from J, the gap between germline ends came to 19 bases. CDR3 sequence (DNA): TGTGCCAGCAGTTACCGGTCGGCAACAGGTGGCCACCAAGAGACCCAGTACTTC. Residues: CASSYRSATGGHQETQYF.

V gene TRBV21-1 combines with J gene TRBJ2-4; TRBD2 is the table's D call, not checked against the DNA. TRBV21-1 is noted as a pseudogene. CDR3 length equals 17 residues. The CDR3 DNA reads as TGTGCCAGCAGCAACAGCTCCAAGAGGCTTCCCAAAAACATTCAGTACTTC. Its translation: CASSNSSKRLPKNIQYF.